This TCR beta chain was recorded in a study of resident and recirculating memory T cells in vitiligo. This clone was picked up one time. The antigen is not known. V was cut by 3 bases and J by 7 bases, with 9 bases left in between. The CDR3 is made up of 11 amino acids. Germline CDR1 reads DFQATT; CDR2 reads SNEGSKA (reference sequence). Study-level results: Sequences differed between biopsy sites and patients, suggesting private specificity.

No change in lesions over the prior 6 months defined stable disease. No patient showed confetti depigmentation, a clinical sign of active disease. The table came from immunoSEQ multiplex PCR; TCRdb's copy has only in-frame clones and leaves some out. The sample has roughly 40,000 clones, 80% to 95% seen once. The receptor's source is a male donor with vitiligo. The chain is built from TRBV20-1 and TRBJ1-1, with D uncertain. The sample comprised blood. Here the CDR3 DNA reads TGCAGTGCTAGTCCTGTCCGTGAAGCTTTCTTT. It is translated as CSASPVREAFF.